These 26 T cell receptor beta chains were sequenced from one sample in a study of blood T cell repertoires in COVID-19. Assay used: immunoSEQ multiplex PCR; TCRdb lists only in-frame clones, some missing. Counted here are roughly 200,000 clones, 70% to 90% occurring once; the ten biggest clones make up 5.1%. Sequenced input: peripheral blood. These receptors came from a woman in her seventies with active or convalescent COVID-19.

The chain has TRBV30 and TRBJ2-5; D not resolved. V was trimmed by 5 bases and J by 5 bases, leaving 9 bases between them. This CDR3 contains 11 residues. Looked up from germline, CDR1 is GTSNPN and CDR2 is SVGIG (reference sequence). The CDR3 nucleotides read TGTGCCTGGGGCCATCGGGAGACCCAGTACTTC. Its translation is CAWGHRETQYF.

The chain carries TRBV15 and TRBJ2-7; no clear D gene. Per the germline V gene, CDR1 is LNHNV and CDR2 is YYDKDF (reference sequence). V shed 5 bases and J shed 0 bases, with 8 bases lying between them. The CDR3 length is 13 residues. Here the CDR3 reads CATSGYSSYEQYF. The CDR3 nucleotides are TGTGCCACCAGCGGGTACAGCTCCTACGAGCAGTACTTC. The full variable domain, rest sourced from reference TRBV15 and TRBJ2-7, is DAMVIQNPRYQVTQFGKPVTLSCSQTLNHNVMYWYQQKSSQAPKLLFHYYDKDFNNEADTPDNFQSRRPNTSFCFLDIRSPGLGDTAMYLCATSGYSSYEQYFGPGTRLTVT.

The chain joins TRBV18 to TRBJ2-7, with 9 bases that match TRBD2. The junction had 6 bases not matched to a gene; V was cut back by 3 bases and J by 0 bases. CDR1 and CDR2 from the germline V gene are KGHSH and LQKENI. This CDR3 spans 16 amino acids. The CDR3 sequence: CASSPPTSGSSYEQYF. The CDR3 DNA is TGTGCCAGCTCACCCCCGACTAGCGGAAGCTCCTACGAGCAGTACTTC. The full variable domain, in which reference TRBV18 and TRBJ2-7 provide the parts outside the CDR3, is NAGVMQNPRHLVRRRGQEARLRCSPMKGHSHVYWYRQLPEEGLKFMVYLQKENIIDESGMPKERFSAEFPKEGPSILRIQQVVRGDSAAYFCASSPPTSGSSYEQYFGPGTRLTVT.

The V call is TRBV5-5, the J call TRBJ2-1; 11 bases fit TRBD2. Germline V lookup: CDR1 SGHKS, CDR2 YYEKEE (reference sequence). With 3 bases clipped from V and 1 base from J, the junction kept 3 bases outside the gene matches. The CDR3 sequence is 16 residues long. The CDR3 bases are TGTGCCAGCAGCTCACTAGCGGGAGATTCCTACAATGAGCAGTTCTTC. It encodes CASSSLAGDSYNEQFF.

V and J are TRBV19 and TRBJ1-5, with TRBD1 as a possible D gene (5 bases). Germline V gene sequence: CDR1 LNHDA, CDR2 SQIVND (reference sequence). The CDR3 totals 15 residues. V was shortened by 5 bases and J by 0 bases, with 11 bases between the two germline ends. CDR3 DNA: TGTGCCAGTAGTGCCGGACATAATAGCAATCAGCCCCAGCATTTT. It specifies CASSAGHNSNQPQHF.

The V call is TRBV7-9, the J call TRBJ1-4; 7 bases are a match to TRBD1. Losses at the gene ends were 6 bases for V and 4 bases for J; bases not matched to a gene: 8. The CDR3 sequence is 15 residues long. Germline V gene lookup returns CDR1 SEHNR and CDR2 FQNEAQ (reference sequence). The CDR3 protein is CASREGAKDNEKLFF. The CDR3 bases are TGTGCCAGCAGAGAGGGGGCTAAAGATAATGAAAAACTGTTTTTT.

This rearrangement joins TRBV4-1 to TRBJ2-7; a weak D match, TRBD2 (6 bases). The CDR3 totals 15 residues. Germline loops: CDR1 MGHRA, CDR2 YSYEKL. Trimming pared 2 bases from V and 12 bases from J, leaving 23 bases between. The CDR3 bases are TGCGCCAGCAGCCAATTCCAGCGGGCGGGATCGAGGGTGTACTTC. This codes for CASSQFQRAGSRVYF.

The chain uses TRBV9 and TRBJ2-2; D perhaps matches TRBD2 (5 bases). With 1 base removed from V and 4 bases from J, the gap between germline ends came to 11 bases. CDR3 length equals 15 residues. Germline V gene sequence: CDR1 SGDLS, CDR2 YYNGEE. The CDR3 reads CASSVLGDLTGELFF. The CDR3 DNA reads as TGTGCCAGCAGCGTATTGGGAGACCTCACCGGGGAGCTGTTTTTT.

V gene TRBV3-1 (or the pseudogene TRBV3-2) combines with J gene TRBJ2-2; 7 bases match TRBD1. The CDR3 is made up of 17 amino acids. Trimming cost V 4 bases and J 4 bases; bases outside gene matches: 12. Germline assignment: CDR1 LGHDT and CDR2 YNNKEL (reference sequence). Written as DNA, the CDR3 is TGTGCCAGCAGCCCGGAGAATACAGGGGTCTTCACCGGGGAGCTGTTTTTT. It is translated as CASSPENTGVFTGELFF.

The chain has TRBV2 and TRBJ2-5; 8 bases match TRBD1. The CDR3 has 19 residues. The ends lost 6 bases at V and 5 bases at J; junction bases unmatched: 23. In germline, CDR1 is SNHLY, CDR2 FYNNEI. The CDR3 is CASRQNRAGGVGGMETQYF. CDR3 nucleotides: TGTGCCAGCAGACAAAATCGGGCAGGGGGCGTAGGTGGAATGGAGACCCAGTACTTC.

The V gene is TRBV10-3, the J gene TRBJ2-7; 7 nucleotides align to TRBD2. The trim removed 6 bases at V and 0 bases at J, leaving 8 bases unmatched. Germline CDR1 ENHRY, CDR2 SYGVKD. The CDR3 consists of 15 residues. In nucleotides, the CDR3 is TGTGCCATCAGGCCGGGGGGTTCCCCCTCCTACGAGCAGTACTTC. This codes for CAIRPGGSPSYEQYF.

The chain combines TRBV29-1 with TRBJ2-7; unclear D gene. The CDR3 totals 11 residues. V was clipped by 4 bases and J by 2 bases, with 6 bases between them. The germline V gene has CDR1 SQVTM and CDR2 ANQGSEA. The CDR3 region has the DNA TGCAGCGTTGCCGGTACCTACGAGCAGTACTTC. Translated, it gives CSVAGTYEQYF.

The chain joins TRBV2 to TRBJ2-7, with D possibly TRBD2 on 5 matching bases. This CDR3 comprises 13 residues. Deletions cut 1 base from V and 7 bases from J, with 11 bases between. Per germline, CDR1 SNHLY and CDR2 FYNNEI. CDR3 amino acids: CASSEVRRGEQYF. The CDR3 DNA sequence: TGTGCCAGCAGTGAAGTACGGAGAGGGGAGCAGTACTTC.

The rearrangement links TRBV18 to TRBJ2-7; 7 positions match TRBD1. Germline V gene data show CDR1 as KGHSH and CDR2 as LQKENI. This CDR3 has 14 residues. V shed 3 bases, J shed 2 bases, and the junction held 4 bases outside the gene matches. The CDR3 here is CASSPRGQTYEQYF. CDR3 sequence (DNA): TGTGCCAGCTCACCGAGGGGACAGACCTACGAGCAGTACTTC. Drawing the rest from reference TRBV18 and TRBJ2-7, the complete variable domain is NAGVMQNPRHLVRRRGQEARLRCSPMKGHSHVYWYRQLPEEGLKFMVYLQKENIIDESGMPKERFSAEFPKEGPSILRIQQVVRGDSAAYFCASSPRGQTYEQYFGPGTRLTVT.

The chain couples TRBV11-2 to TRBJ2-1; perhaps TRBD2 as D (6 bases). This CDR3 has 16 residues. The V gene lost 2 bases and the J gene lost 1 base, with 12 bases spanning the gap. The V gene's germline CDR1 is SGHAT and CDR2 FQNNGV. The CDR3 DNA reads as TGTGCCAGCAGCTTACACATCCTAGCGTCCTACAATGAGCAGTTCTTC. Its protein product is CASSLHILASYNEQFF.

The V call is TRBV28, the J call TRBJ2-2; D is perhaps TRBD2 (5 bases). The CDR3 sequence is 14 residues long. Trimming stripped 5 bases from V and 2 bases from J, with 9 bases between. CDR1 MDHEN and CDR2 SYDVKM come from the germline V gene. The CDR3 nucleotides read TGTGCCAGCAGTCTAAGCGGCAACACCGGGGAGCTGTTTTTT. It translates to CASSLSGNTGELFF.

J is TRBJ2-1 and V is TRBV7-3; TRBD2 might be the D (6 bases). The CDR3 loop spans 15 amino acids. Germline loops: CDR1 SGHTA, CDR2 FQGTGA. V lost 5 bases and J 0 bases, leaving 11 bases between the germline ends. CDR3 sequence (DNA): TGTGCCAGCAGCGGTGGGAGGAGCTCCTACAATGAGCAGTTCTTC. Its translation is CASSGGRSSYNEQFF.

The V call is TRBV7-6, the J call TRBJ1-5, with 7 nucleotides matching TRBD1. The CDR3 runs to 16 residues. The V and J ends lost 0 bases and 3 bases, in that order; junction bases with no gene match: 5. Germline V gene lookup returns CDR1 SGHVS and CDR2 FNYEAQ. As DNA, the CDR3 is TGTGCCAGCAGCTTAGCGGGACAGAAGATCAATCAGCCCCAGCATTTT. Its protein product is CASSLAGQKINQPQHF.

The V call is TRBV10-3, the J call TRBJ2-5, with 7 bases matching TRBD2. The CDR3 is 14 amino acids. With 3 bases clipped from V and 2 bases from J, the junction kept 3 bases outside the gene matches. Germline CDR1 ENHRY, CDR2 SYGVKD. The DNA for the CDR3 is TGTGCCATCAGTGAATCTAGCGGACAAGAGACCCAGTACTTC. Its translation: CAISESSGQETQYF.

The V and J genes are TRBV21-1 and TRBJ2-5; TRBD2 is taken as the D call from the table, unchecked against the DNA. TRBV21-1 is annotated as a pseudogene. The CDR3 is 13 amino acids. CDR3 amino acids: CAKPFSEPGTQYF. DNA of the CDR3: TGTGCCAAACCCTTTAGCGAGCCCGGGACCCAGTACTTC.

The chain's CDR3 is CASSPRGLAGSLTQYF. The CDR3 nucleotides read TGTGCCAGCAGCCCCAGGGGACTAGCGGGAAGCCTGACCCAGTACTTC. The chain combines TRBV7-2 with TRBJ2-5; 13 nucleotides agree with TRBD2. The CDR3 length is 16 residues. Germline CDR1 is SGHTA and CDR2 is FQGNSA. V shed 5 bases, J shed 7 bases, and the junction held 10 bases outside the gene matches.

This clone occurred a few times. The rearrangement links TRBV3-1 (or the pseudogene TRBV3-2) to TRBJ2-3, with D hard to call. CDR3 length equals 12 residues. V was pared by 1 base and J by 6 bases, with 5 bases between. The V gene's germline CDR1 is LGHDT and CDR2 YNNKEL (reference sequence). The CDR3 region has the DNA TGTGCCAGCAGCCAAGTCGTCGATACGCAGTATTTT. Translation: CASSQVVDTQYF.

The J gene is TRBJ2-2, the V gene TRBV27, with D perhaps matching TRBD2 (6 bases). CDR3 length equals 14 residues. The V end lost 7 bases, the J end lost 5 bases, and 14 bases lay between the germline ends. Germline V gene data show CDR1 as MNHEY and CDR2 as SMNVEV (reference sequence). The CDR3: CASTSWGGTGELFF. CDR3 coding DNA: TGTGCCAGCACCTCGTGGGGAGGAACCGGGGAGCTGTTTTTT.

The V gene is TRBV27, the J gene TRBJ1-4, with D possibly TRBD1 on 6 matching bases. Trimming left V 5 bases short and J 3 bases short, with 13 bases between. CDR3 length: 15 amino acids. From germline, CDR1 is MNHEY and CDR2 SMNVEV (reference sequence). The DNA for the CDR3 is TGTGCCAGCAGTCCCCTACGGACAGCTAATGAAAAACTGTTTTTT. It encodes CASSPLRTANEKLFF. Using reference TRBV27 and TRBJ1-4 for the parts outside the CDR3, the full variable domain is EAQVTQNPRYLITVTGKKLTVTCSQNMNHEYMSWYRQDPGLGLRQIYYSMNVEVTDKGDVPEGYKVSRKEKRNFPLILESPSPNQTSLYFCASSPLRTANEKLFFGSGTQLSVL.

This rearrangement joins TRBV9 to TRBJ2-1; 10 bases are shared with TRBD2. Trimming cost V 0 bases and J 2 bases; bases outside gene matches: 8. The length of the CDR3 is 18 residues. Germline-derived CDR1 and CDR2 are SGDLS and YYNGEE. The CDR3 is CASSVGPSGSHTYNEQFF. The CDR3 DNA sequence: TGTGCCAGCAGCGTAGGCCCTAGCGGGAGCCACACCTACAATGAGCAGTTCTTC.

The chain combines TRBV24-1 with TRBJ2-3, with a tentative D call TRBD2 (6 bases). In germline, CDR1 is KGHDR, CDR2 SFDVKD. This CDR3 has 14 amino acids. V gave up 7 bases and J gave up 2 bases, with 12 bases separating them. The CDR3 DNA reads TGTGCCACCAGCCTCGGGACTCTCACAGATACGCAGTATTTT. The encoded protein is CATSLGTLTDTQYF.